Listed here are 9 T cell receptor beta chains from one sample, sequenced in a study of cytomegalovirus exposure and HLA in healthy donors. Assay used: immunoSEQ multiplex PCR; TCRdb lists only in-frame clones, some missing. The sample has 300,000 to 400,000 clones, 80% to 90% seen once. Material for sequencing was PBMCs. These receptors came from a woman aged 18-29 years in good health and CMV-seronegative.

This rearrangement joins TRBV2 to TRBJ2-7, with 7 bases that match TRBD1. The junction had 8 bases not matched to a gene; V was cut back by 6 bases and J by 0 bases. The germline V gene has CDR1 SNHLY and CDR2 FYNNEI. This CDR3 region has 15 residues. CDR3 nucleotide sequence: TGTGCCAGCAGACCCCGGGACAGTCCCTCCTACGAGCAGTACTTC. Encoded protein: CASRPRDSPSYEQYF.

V is TRBV4-1 and J is TRBJ1-1; possibly TRBD1 for D (6 bases). This CDR3 region has 13 residues. Deletions cut 1 base from V and 11 bases from J, with 14 bases between. Germline-derived CDR1 and CDR2 are MGHRA and YSYEKL. The CDR3 is CASSQVSGEWAFF. DNA for the CDR3: TGCGCCAGCAGCCAAGTTTCAGGGGAGTGGGCTTTCTTT.

This clone has just a few counts. The gene calls are TRBV11-3 and TRBJ2-7; TRBD2 agrees at 7 bases. V gave up 6 bases and J gave up 3 bases; unmatched junction bases: 5. The CDR3 consists of 13 residues. CDR1 and CDR2 (germline): SGHNT, YENEEA. The CDR3 coding sequence is TGTGCCAGCAGTGCTAGCGGATTCTACGAGCAGTACTTC. Translation gives CASSASGFYEQYF.

The chain employs TRBV5-1 and TRBJ1-1; TRBD1 might be the D (6 bases). V was pared by 7 bases and J by 1 base, with 11 bases between. CDR1 is SGHRS, CDR2 YFSETQ, per germline. CDR3 length: 13 amino acids. CDR3 amino acids: CASRTVKNTEAFF. DNA for the CDR3: TGCGCCAGCCGGACAGTAAAGAACACTGAAGCTTTCTTT.

The chain couples TRBV6-1 to TRBJ2-1; TRBD1 agrees at 12 bases. The junction had 9 bases not matched to a gene; V was cut back by 10 bases and J by 8 bases. Germline lookup yields CDR1 MNHNS and CDR2 SASEGT. The CDR3 has 14 residues. The chain's CDR3 is CATLRDRGRYEQFF. DNA of the CDR3: TGTGCCACACTCCGGGACAGGGGGCGGTATGAGCAGTTCTTC.

The chain employs TRBV29-1 and TRBJ1-5; 9 bases fit TRBD1. V shed 6 bases and J 4 bases; nucleotides not matched to a gene: 7. Germline V gene data show CDR1 as SQVTM and CDR2 as ANQGSEA. The CDR3 has 14 amino acids. In DNA, the CDR3 is TGCAGCGTCCTGACAGGGGGGTCAAATCAGCCCCAGCATTTT. Its protein is CSVLTGGSNQPQHF. Complete variable domain (other parts from reference TRBV29-1 and TRBJ1-5): SAVISQKPSRDICQRGTSLTIQCQVDSQVTMMFWYRQQPGQSLTLIATANQGSEATYESGFVIDKFPISRPNLTFSTLTVSNMSPEDSSIYLCSVLTGGSNQPQHFGDGTRLSIL.

The chain links TRBV27 to TRBJ2-1; 8 bases match TRBD2. Unmatched junction bases numbered 8, after V lost 5 bases and J lost 8 bases. The germline V gene encodes CDR1 MNHEY and CDR2 SMNVEV (reference sequence). The CDR3 loop spans 14 amino acids. CDR3 sequence reads: CASSPGGASYEQFF. CDR3 DNA: TGTGCCAGCAGTCCCGGGGGGGCGTCTTATGAGCAGTTCTTC.

This clone was observed a single time. The chain combines TRBV10-3 with TRBJ2-3; tentative D call: TRBD1 (7 bases). V was cut by 10 bases and J by 1 base, with 15 bases left in between. This CDR3 has 14 amino acids. CDR1 ENHRY and CDR2 SYGVKD come from the germline V gene. As DNA, the CDR3 is TGTGCCAGCAGGGGGGCCCTACGCACAGATACGCAGTATTTT. Its protein is CASRGALRTDTQYF.

The count of this clone is one. This chain links TRBV5-1 with TRBJ1-4; 8 bases match TRBD1. The CDR3 extends over 15 amino acids. V was pared by 5 bases and J by 7 bases, with 10 bases of the junction left unmatched. Germline CDR1 reads SGHRS; CDR2 reads YFSETQ. The DNA for the CDR3 is TGCGCCAGCAGGGTTTGGACAGGGTCAAGTGAAAAACTGTTTTTT. It is translated as CASRVWTGSSEKLFF. Filled out from reference TRBV5-1 and TRBJ1-4, the complete variable domain reads KAGVTQTPRYLIKTRGQQVTLSCSPISGHRSVSWYQQTPGQGLQFLFEYFSETQRNKGNFPGRFSGRQFSNSRSEMNVSTLELGDSALYLCASRVWTGSSEKLFFGSGTQLSVL.